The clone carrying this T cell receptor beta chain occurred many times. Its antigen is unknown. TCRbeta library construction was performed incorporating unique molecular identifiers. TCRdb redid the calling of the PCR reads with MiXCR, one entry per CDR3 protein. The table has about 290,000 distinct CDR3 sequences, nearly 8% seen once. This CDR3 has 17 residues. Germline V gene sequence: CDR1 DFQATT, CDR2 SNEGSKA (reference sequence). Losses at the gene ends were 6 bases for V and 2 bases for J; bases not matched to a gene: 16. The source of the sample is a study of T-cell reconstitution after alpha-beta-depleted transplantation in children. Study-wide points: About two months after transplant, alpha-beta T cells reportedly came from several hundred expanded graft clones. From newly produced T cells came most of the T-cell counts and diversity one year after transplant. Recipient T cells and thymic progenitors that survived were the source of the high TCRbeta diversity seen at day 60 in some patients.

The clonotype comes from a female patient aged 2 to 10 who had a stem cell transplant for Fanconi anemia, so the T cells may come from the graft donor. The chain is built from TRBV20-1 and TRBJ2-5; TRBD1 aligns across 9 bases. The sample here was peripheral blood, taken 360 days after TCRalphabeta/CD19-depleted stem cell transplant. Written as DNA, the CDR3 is TGCAGTGCCGCGGACAGGGGAAAACCTTCCCCACAAGAGACCCAGTACTTC. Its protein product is CSAADRGKPSPQETQYF.